This T cell receptor beta chain was retrieved from a study of cytomegalovirus exposure and HLA in healthy donors. The wider study: Some 85 million unique TCRs from HLA-typed donors were held in an early data release. Notes on the study in general: A later analysis by the authors found several of the most significant clusters apparently linked to common viral pathogens.

Germline values: CDR1 SQVTM, CDR2 ANQGSEA. The CDR3 has 12 residues. With 1 base removed from V and 8 bases from J, the gap between germline ends came to 9 bases. The PCR had 60 Vbeta and 13 Jbeta primers. This table comes from immunoSEQ multiplex PCR, and its TCRdb copy is limited to in-frame clones, with some not included. The sample lists tens of thousands of clones; around 73% were seen once. Of note for this clone: As yet, its antigen is unknown.

The TCR sequence derives from a woman between 35 and 50 years old in good health and CMV-seronegative. The chain links TRBV29-1 to TRBJ2-1; possibly TRBD2 for D (5 bases). Input material: PBMCs. DNA for the CDR3: TGCAGCGTTGAAGGTGGAGGAGATGAGCAGTTCTTC. Translation gives CSVEGGGDEQFF.